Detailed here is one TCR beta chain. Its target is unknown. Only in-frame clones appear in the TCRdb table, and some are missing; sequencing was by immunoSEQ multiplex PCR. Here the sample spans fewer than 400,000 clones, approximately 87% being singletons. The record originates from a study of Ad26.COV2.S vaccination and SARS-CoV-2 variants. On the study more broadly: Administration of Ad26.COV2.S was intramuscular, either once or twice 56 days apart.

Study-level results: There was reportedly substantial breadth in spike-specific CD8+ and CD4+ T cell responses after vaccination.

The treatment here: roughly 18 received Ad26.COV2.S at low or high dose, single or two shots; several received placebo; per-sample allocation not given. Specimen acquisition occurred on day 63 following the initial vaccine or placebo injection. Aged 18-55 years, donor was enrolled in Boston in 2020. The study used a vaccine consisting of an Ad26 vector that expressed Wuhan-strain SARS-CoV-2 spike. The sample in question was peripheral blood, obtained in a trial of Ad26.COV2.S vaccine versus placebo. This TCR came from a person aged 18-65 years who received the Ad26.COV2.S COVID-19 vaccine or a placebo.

The CDR3 reads CASSESGRTSGGYTF. In nucleotides, the CDR3 is TGTGCCAGCAGTGAATCCGGCAGGACCTCTGGTGGCTACACCTTC. V usage is TRBV6-1 and J usage is TRBJ1-2; no reliable D call. The V gene's germline CDR1 is MNHNS and CDR2 SASEGT. This CDR3 contains 15 residues. The V gene lost 2 bases and the J gene lost 7 bases, with 17 bases spanning the gap.